The T cell receptor (beta chain) under discussion was sequenced for a study of response to subunit inactivated influenza vaccine. The germline CDR1 and CDR2 sequences are MDHEN and SYDVKM. The CDR3 has 15 amino acids. The V segment lost 5 bases and the J segment 7 bases; nucleotides outside the gene matches: 9. TCRdb itself ran the RT-PCR reads through MiXCR, one entry per CDR3 protein. The data show 300,000 to 350,000 distinct CDR3 sequences, with 21% seen just once and 10% held by the top ten. This clonotype has a count of ten or more. This clonotype was sampled from a man between 50 and 75 years old who received an inactivated influenza vaccine. The gene calls are TRBV28 and TRBJ1-5; TRBD1 matches at 9 bases. The input for sequencing was PBMCs from blood, taken about 20 months after vaccination. The CDR3 DNA follows: TGTGCCAGCAGTGCATGGGGACAGGGTGGGCAGCCCCAGCATTTT. Its protein is CASSAWGQGGQPQHF.